This TCR beta chain was captured by sequencing in a study of early T cells in non-severe SARS-CoV-2 infection. The table lists this clonotype with a few counts. Individual cDNA molecules received unique molecular identifiers. TCRdb called the 5' RACE reads again in MiXCR, with one record for every CDR3 protein. The sample comprises roughly 86,000 distinct CDR3 sequences, about 14% of which are singletons, and approximately 0.54% rests with the top ten. The sequence was collected from an adult who was a healthcare worker with PCR-confirmed SARS-CoV-2 infection or an uninfected control (not recorded which). The sample taken for sequencing was whole blood.

The CDR3 coding sequence is TGTGCCAGCAGCGTAGCCATCGTCAGCAATGAGCAGTTCTTC. Amino acids: CASSVAIVSNEQFF. The chain uses TRBV9 and TRBJ2-1; D gene unclear. CDR1 and CDR2 (germline): SGDLS, YYNGEE. The CDR3 sequence is 14 residues long. V was cut by 0 bases and J by 6 bases, with 10 bases left in between.